Shown below are 28 T cell receptor beta chains from a single sample sequenced in a study of blood T cells in healthy people across ages. A second PCR of about 6 to 11 cycles used a sample-barcoded 5' primer and a J-beta primer mix. TCRdb itself ran the 5' RACE reads through MiXCR, one entry per CDR3 protein. In the table there are 550,000 to 600,000 distinct CDR3 sequences, about 26% of which are singletons. Sequencing was done on a sample of blood. The receptors were gathered from a woman aged 65 to 85 in good health.

V gene TRBV6-2 or TRBV6-3 combines with J gene TRBJ2-5; no reliable D call. There are 12 residues in the CDR3. V gave up 5 bases and J gave up 7 bases, with 11 bases separating them. The V gene's germline CDR1 is MNHEY and CDR2 SVGEGT. The CDR3 reads CASSGPYGTQYF. CDR3 nucleotide sequence: TGTGCCAGCAGTGGCCCTTATGGGACCCAGTACTTC.

V gene TRBV20-1 combines with J gene TRBJ2-2; D not certain. Germline V gene data show CDR1 as DFQATT and CDR2 as SNEGSKA (reference sequence). V was trimmed by 3 bases and J by 6 bases, leaving 8 bases between them. This CDR3 region has 12 residues. In DNA, the CDR3 is TGCAGTGCTAGGGACCCCCCCGGGGAGCTGTTTTTT. This gives the protein CSARDPPGELFF.

This clonotype came up a few times. This sequence joins TRBV20-1 and TRBJ2-4, with D uncertain. There are 14 residues in the CDR3. With 6 bases removed from V and 0 bases from J, the gap between germline ends came to 12 bases. Looked up from germline, CDR1 is DFQATT and CDR2 is SNEGSKA (reference sequence). CDR3: CSANTLLAKNIQYF. As DNA, the CDR3 is TGCAGTGCCAATACATTATTAGCCAAAAACATTCAGTACTTC.

The sample holds a few counts of this clonotype. The rearrangement uses TRBV5-1 and TRBJ1-1, with TRBD1 matching 8 bases. From germline, CDR1 is SGHRS and CDR2 YFSETQ. The CDR3 extends over 14 amino acids. Trimming cost V 5 bases and J 5 bases; bases outside gene matches: 8. In DNA form, the CDR3 reads TGCGCCAGCAGTCGCGACAGGGGTGGAACTGAAGCTTTCTTT. Translating it yields CASSRDRGGTEAFF.

This clonotype has just a few counts. This chain connects TRBV6-5 to TRBJ2-7; the match to TRBD2 covers 8 bases. The germline V gene has CDR1 MNHEY and CDR2 SVGAGI. The CDR3 is 16 residues long. V shed 2 bases, J shed 1 base, and the junction held 7 bases outside the gene matches. DNA for the CDR3: TGTGCCAGCAGTTACCGCGGGGGGCATATTTCCTACGAGCAGTACTTC. It yields the protein CASSYRGGHISYEQYF.

This chain connects TRBV28 to TRBJ1-5; D gene uncertain. V lost 8 bases, J lost 3 bases, and 14 bases lay in between. Looked up from germline, CDR1 is MDHEN and CDR2 is SYDVKM. This CDR3 has 14 amino acids. CDR3 sequence: CASRWTGNNQPQHF. CDR3 coding DNA: TGTGCCAGCCGCTGGACGGGGAACAATCAGCCCCAGCATTTT.

V and J are TRBV7-9 and TRBJ2-5; 9 bases align to TRBD2. The J call could be wrong; TRBJ2-1 is a better fit for the DNA end. There are 16 residues in the CDR3. CDR1 and CDR2 (germline): SEHNR, FQNEAQ (reference sequence). CDR3 region: CASSLAAAGGHNEQFF. The CDR3 DNA reads TGTGCCAGCAGCTTAGCTGCAGCGGGGGGCCACAATGAGCAGTTCTTC.

The V call is TRBV12-3 or TRBV12-4, the J call TRBJ2-7; 14 nucleotides agree with TRBD2. Unmatched junction bases numbered 8, after V lost 7 bases and J lost 6 bases. There are 15 residues in the CDR3. CDR3 in DNA: TGTGCCAGCAACCTAAGGGGGACTAGCGGGGGCGAGCAGTACTTC. Its translation: CASNLRGTSGGEQYF.

This clonotype was found a few times. The J gene is TRBJ1-1, the V gene TRBV13, with unresolved D. Trimming left V 1 base short and J 1 base short, with 7 bases between. Germline V lookup: CDR1 PRHDT, CDR2 FYEKMQ (reference sequence). This CDR3 is 14 amino acids long. This chain's CDR3 is CASSLDGENTEAFF. The DNA for the CDR3 is TGTGCCAGCAGCTTAGATGGGGAGAACACTGAAGCTTTCTTT. The full variable domain, with the rest looked up from reference TRBV13 and TRBJ1-1, is AAGVIQSPRHLIKEKRETATLKCYPIPRHDTVYWYQQGPGQDPQFLISFYEKMQSDKGSIPDRFSAQQFSDYHSELNMSSLELGDSALYFCASSLDGENTEAFFGQGTRLTVV.

This clonotype was seen ten or more times. This rearrangement joins TRBV20-1 to TRBJ2-1; 14 bases map to TRBD2. The ends lost 3 bases at V and 7 bases at J; junction bases unmatched: 2. Germline CDR1 reads DFQATT; CDR2 reads SNEGSKA (reference sequence). The CDR3 is 14 amino acids. CDR3 in amino acids: CSARGLAGVNEQFF. CDR3 sequence (DNA): TGCAGTGCTAGGGGACTAGCGGGGGTTAATGAGCAGTTCTTC.

This chain links TRBV5-1 with TRBJ2-3, with D perhaps matching TRBD1 (6 bases). V was cut by 0 bases and J by 7 bases, with 9 bases left in between. The CDR3 is 13 amino acids. CDR1 SGHRS and CDR2 YFSETQ come from the germline V gene. The CDR3 region has the DNA TGCGCCAGCAGCTTGGCCTGGGACAATACGCAGTATTTT. It encodes CASSLAWDNTQYF.

This clonotype has just a few counts. V usage is TRBV7-2 and J usage is TRBJ2-2; no definite D call. The V gene lost 7 bases and the J gene lost 2 bases, with 8 bases spanning the gap. The germline V gene encodes CDR1 SGHTA and CDR2 FQGNSA. The CDR3 is 13 amino acids. Here the CDR3 DNA reads TGTGCCAGCAACGCCCCAAACACCGGGGAGCTGTTTTTT. Protein product: CASNAPNTGELFF.

With regard to this clonotype: The junction and the germline gene differ at one end; a read error may be behind it. This rearrangement joins TRBV6-1 to TRBJ2-5, with TRBD2 identical over 9 bases. Germline values: CDR1 MNHNS, CDR2 SASEGT. The CDR3 totals 13 residues. The CDR3 region has the DNA TGTGCCAGCAGTGAAACCTTTAGCGGGGGTTCGTTCTTC. Translated, it gives CASSETFSGGSFF.

This clonotype appeared a few times. The chain combines TRBV15 with TRBJ2-3; 7 bases agree with TRBD1. From germline, CDR1 is LNHNV and CDR2 YYDKDF (reference sequence). V was pared by 1 base and J by 9 bases, with 13 bases of the junction left unmatched. The CDR3 has 16 amino acids. CDR3 in DNA: TGTGCCACCAGCAGAGCAGAACCCCTGACAGGGAACACGCAGTATTTT. Its protein product is CATSRAEPLTGNTQYF.

The chain recombines TRBV4-3 with TRBJ2-3; 9 nucleotides line up with TRBD2. Unmatched junction bases numbered 5, after V lost 0 bases and J lost 4 bases. This CDR3 comprises 16 residues. Germline V gene sequence: CDR1 LGHNA, CDR2 YSLEER. The CDR3 region has the DNA TGCGCCAGCAGCCAAGAGCGCGGGGGGGCCGCAGATACGCAGTATTTT. This gives the protein CASSQERGGAADTQYF.

The chain recombines TRBV20-1 with TRBJ2-2; D call uncertain. Per germline, CDR1 DFQATT and CDR2 SNEGSKA (reference sequence). V lost 3 bases and J 3 bases, leaving 11 bases between the germline ends. The length of the CDR3 is 14 residues. The CDR3 here is CSARPLAHTGELFF. DNA of the CDR3: TGCAGTGCTAGGCCCCTTGCCCACACCGGGGAGCTGTTTTTT.

The CDR3 coding sequence is TGCAGTGCTAGAGATCTTTTAGCGGGAGATAGGAACACCGGGGAGCTGTTTTTT. This encodes CSARDLLAGDRNTGELFF. The V and J genes are TRBV20-1 and TRBJ2-2; 9 nucleotides match TRBD2. V dropped 0 bases and J dropped 1; count of bases not matched to a gene: 9. CDR3 size: 18 residues. The germline V gene has CDR1 DFQATT and CDR2 SNEGSKA (reference sequence).

The chain has TRBV5-1 and TRBJ2-3; 8 nucleotides align to TRBD1. Germline CDR1 SGHRS, CDR2 YFSETQ. V shed 2 bases and J 2 bases; nucleotides not matched to a gene: 4. The CDR3 is 15 residues long. DNA of the CDR3: TGCGCCAGCAGCTTTGGGCAGGGGGCCACAGATACGCAGTATTTT. Residues: CASSFGQGATDTQYF.

This clonotype was counted a few times. The chain employs TRBV29-1 and TRBJ2-5; D might be TRBD1 (5 bases). CDR1 is SQVTM, CDR2 ANQGSEA, per germline. The CDR3 is made up of 13 amino acids. V lost 1 base and J lost 4, with 10 bases in between. DNA for the CDR3: TGCAGCGTTGAAGGAGGTAGGGGAGAGACCCAGTACTTC. Its protein product is CSVEGGRGETQYF.

The chain combines TRBV7-2 with TRBJ1-2; possible D gene TRBD1, 5 bases. The CDR3 totals 14 residues. Trimming shortened V by 3 bases and J by 4 bases, and 12 bases separated the two germline ends. CDR1 SGHTA and CDR2 FQGNSA come from the germline V gene. The CDR3 is CASSLGRGTYGYTF. DNA for the CDR3: TGTGCCAGCAGCTTGGGTCGGGGGACCTATGGCTACACCTTC.

This clonotype has just a few counts. V is TRBV7-2 and J is TRBJ2-3; the match to TRBD2 covers 14 bases. Germline trimming cut 1 base from V and 4 bases from J; bases unmatched to any gene: 4. This CDR3 has 17 residues. Germline V lookup: CDR1 SGHTA, CDR2 FQGNSA. Written as DNA, the CDR3 is TGTGCCAGCAGCTTAGGAGGACTAGCGGGGGGATCAGATACGCAGTATTTT. This encodes CASSLGGLAGGSDTQYF.

This chain uses TRBV29-1 with TRBJ1-1, with D unresolved. Germline V CDR1 and CDR2: SQVTM, ANQGSEA. The CDR3 contains 13 residues. Trimming cost V 2 bases and J 6 bases, with 13 bases left between them. This CDR3 is CSVEIELTPEAFF. The CDR3 nucleotides read TGCAGCGTTGAAATCGAGCTTACCCCTGAAGCTTTCTTT.

This clonotype was found a few times. The gene calls are TRBV6-1 and TRBJ1-4; no definite D call. Per germline, CDR1 MNHNS and CDR2 SASEGT. This CDR3 contains 14 residues. V was shortened by 6 bases and J by 7 bases, with 15 bases between the two germline ends. CDR3 nucleotides: TGTGCCAGCAGCACCCGGCCATCATTTGAAAAACTGTTTTTT. This encodes CASSTRPSFEKLFF.

V gene TRBV4-3 combines with J gene TRBJ2-3; tentatively, D is TRBD1 or TRBD2 (5 bases each). In germline, CDR1 is LGHNA, CDR2 YSLEER. With 0 bases removed from V and 2 bases from J, the gap between germline ends came to 15 bases. CDR3 size: 17 residues. The CDR3 is CASSQDWGKQATDTQYF. Written as DNA, the CDR3 is TGCGCCAGCAGCCAAGATTGGGGGAAGCAGGCCACAGATACGCAGTATTTT.

The V call is TRBV24-1, the J call TRBJ2-2, with D maybe TRBD1 (6 bases). Trimming left V 3 bases short and J 4 bases short, with 11 bases between. CDR1 and CDR2 from the germline V gene are KGHDR and SFDVKD. The CDR3 runs to 15 residues. CDR3 sequence (DNA): TGTGCCACCAGTGATGGGACAAAACTCACCGGGGAGCTGTTTTTT. Amino acids: CATSDGTKLTGELFF.

V and J are TRBV11-2 and TRBJ1-1; the D is unclear. This CDR3 is 15 amino acids long. Germline CDR1 reads SGHAT; CDR2 reads FQNNGV. The ends were cut back, 5 bases at V and 0 bases at J, with 13 bases in the middle. This CDR3 is CASSLHRAVNTEAFF. The DNA of the CDR3 is TGTGCCAGCAGCCTCCACCGGGCCGTGAACACTGAAGCTTTCTTT.

The chain has TRBV14 and TRBJ2-1; 10 bases are shared with TRBD1. The CDR3 runs to 16 residues. From germline, CDR1 is SGHDN and CDR2 FVKESK. The V gene end was trimmed by 3 bases and the J gene end by 5 bases; junction bases not matched to a gene: 7. In DNA, the CDR3 is TGTGCCAGCAGCCACCCAGACAGGGGGCGAAACAATGAGCAGTTCTTC. Protein: CASSHPDRGRNNEQFF.

The chain recombines TRBV6-1 with TRBJ2-1, with D tentatively TRBD1 (6 bases). From germline, CDR1 is MNHNS and CDR2 SASEGT. The CDR3 spans 15 residues. The V and J ends lost 6 bases and 3 bases respectively, with 15 bases between them. Here the CDR3 DNA reads TGTGCCAGCAGGGACGGGCAGGGGTTCTACAATGAGCAGTTCTTC. Translating gives CASRDGQGFYNEQFF.